This entry lists 10 T cell receptor beta chains sequenced from one sample in a study of blood T cell repertoires in COVID-19. Repertoires were generated with immunoSEQ multiplex PCR, while TCRdb's copy carries only in-frame clones and drops some. The repertoire consists of hundreds of thousands of clones, with about 90% occurring once and the leading ten covering 3% to 4%. Sequenced: peripheral blood. These receptors were obtained from a woman younger than 35 who had recovered from COVID-19.

Concerning this clone itself: This same CDR3 is encoded by further DNA sequences in the sample. This sequence joins TRBV7-2 and TRBJ1-2; 8 bases align to TRBD1. This CDR3 has 13 amino acids. V lost 3 bases, J lost 4 bases, and 1 base stayed unmatched. Germline values: CDR1 SGHTA, CDR2 FQGNSA. The CDR3 protein is CASSFQGAYGYTF. CDR3 coding DNA: TGTGCCAGCAGCTTCCAGGGGGCCTATGGCTACACCTTC.

The chain combines TRBV19 with TRBJ1-1; weak D call: TRBD1 (5 bases). The CDR3 length is 12 residues. Germline V CDR1 and CDR2: LNHDA, SQIVND (reference sequence). Trimming took off 3 bases at V and 10 bases at J, with 12 bases between the two ends. The CDR3 spells CASSIGGGRAFF. In DNA form, the CDR3 reads TGTGCCAGTAGTATTGGGGGGGGGAGAGCTTTCTTT.

V and J are TRBV6-2 or TRBV6-3 and TRBJ2-3; tentative D call: TRBD2 (6 bases). The CDR3 has 14 amino acids. Germline V gene data show CDR1 as MNHEY and CDR2 as SVGEGT. The V end was cut by 3 bases, the J end by 5 bases, with 12 bases between. CDR3 in amino acids: CASSYREVGDTQYF. The CDR3 DNA sequence: TGTGCCAGCAGTTATAGGGAGGTGGGAGATACGCAGTATTTT.

The chain recombines TRBV11-2 with TRBJ2-1; 8 bases match TRBD2. J was trimmed by 9 bases and V by 5 bases; bases with no gene match: 12. The length of the CDR3 is 15 residues. Germline assignment: CDR1 SGHAT and CDR2 FQNNGV. The CDR3 is CASSPTTGGQGEQFF. Written as DNA, the CDR3 is TGTGCCAGCAGCCCGACGACGGGAGGGCAGGGTGAGCAGTTCTTC. Supplemented by reference TRBV11-2 and TRBJ2-1, the full variable domain reads EAGVAQSPRYKIIEKRQSVAFWCNPISGHATLYWYQQILGQGPKLLIQFQNNGVVDDSQLPKDRFSAERLKGVDSTLKIQPAKLEDSAVYLCASSPTTGGQGEQFFGPGTRLTVL.

The rearrangement joins TRBV7-9 to TRBJ1-5, with a possible D match to TRBD1 (6 bases). The CDR3 contains 13 residues. Trimming left V 5 bases short and J 8 bases short, with 13 bases between. Germline-derived CDR1 and CDR2 are SEHNR and FQNEAQ (reference sequence). DNA of the CDR3: TGTGCCAGCAGCATCGACAGGTTGGAGCCCCAGCATTTT. Translating it yields CASSIDRLEPQHF.

The chain uses TRBV29-1 and TRBJ1-1, with 8 nucleotides matching TRBD1. V lost 7 bases to trimming and J lost 5 bases; unmatched junction nucleotides: 24. The CDR3 contains 18 residues. The germline CDR1 and CDR2 sequences are SQVTM and ANQGSEA. CDR3 loop: CSAKPYGQGEALGTEAFF. CDR3 in DNA: TGCAGCGCGAAACCGTACGGACAGGGAGAAGCGTTAGGGACTGAAGCTTTCTTT.

V is TRBV29-1 and J is TRBJ2-2; 7 bases line up with TRBD1. Looked up from germline, CDR1 is SQVTM and CDR2 is ANQGSEA. Unmatched junction bases numbered 5, after V lost 3 bases and J lost 7 bases. There are 13 residues in the CDR3. The CDR3 protein is CSVETDRDGELFF. In DNA form, the CDR3 reads TGCAGCGTTGAGACTGACAGGGACGGGGAGCTGTTTTTT.

The V and J genes are TRBV25-1 and TRBJ1-2; maybe TRBD1 (6 bases). The V end lost 3 bases, the J end lost 2 bases, and 19 bases lay between the germline ends. The CDR3 totals 17 residues. CDR1 MGHDK and CDR2 SYGVNS come from the germline V gene. CDR3 nucleotide sequence: TGTGCCAGCAGTGACCCCAGGGGTCGGGAGGGCAACTATGGCTACACCTTC. This gives the protein CASSDPRGREGNYGYTF.

The chain couples TRBV11-3 to TRBJ2-1; 13 bases are a match to TRBD2. The CDR3 covers 20 residues. The V and J ends lost 3 bases and 5 bases, in that order; junction bases with no gene match: 16. Germline CDR1 reads SGHNT; CDR2 reads YENEEA. CDR3 sequence reads: CASSFWTSGSQAGSHNEQFF. CDR3 in DNA: TGTGCCAGCAGCTTCTGGACTAGCGGGAGTCAGGCAGGTAGTCACAATGAGCAGTTCTTC.

V gene TRBV18 combines with J gene TRBJ2-1, with TRBD2 matching over 14 bases. The germline CDR1 and CDR2 sequences are KGHSH and LQKENI. The CDR3 sequence is 17 residues long. J was trimmed by 7 bases and V by 1 base; bases with no gene match: 6. This CDR3 reads CASSPRLAGGVGNEQFF. The CDR3 region has the DNA TGTGCCAGCTCACCACGACTAGCGGGAGGGGTAGGTAATGAGCAGTTCTTC.